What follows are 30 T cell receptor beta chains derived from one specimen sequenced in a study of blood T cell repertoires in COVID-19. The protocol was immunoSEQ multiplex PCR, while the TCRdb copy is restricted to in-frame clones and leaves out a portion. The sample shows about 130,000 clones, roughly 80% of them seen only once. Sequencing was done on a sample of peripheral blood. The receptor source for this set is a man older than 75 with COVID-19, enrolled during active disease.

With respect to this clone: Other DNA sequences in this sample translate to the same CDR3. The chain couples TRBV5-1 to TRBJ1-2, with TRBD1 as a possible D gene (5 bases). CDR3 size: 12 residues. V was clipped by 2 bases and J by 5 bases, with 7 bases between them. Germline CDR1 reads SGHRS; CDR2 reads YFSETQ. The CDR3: CASSFTGYGYTF. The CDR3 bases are TGCGCCAGCAGCTTCACAGGTTATGGCTACACCTTC.

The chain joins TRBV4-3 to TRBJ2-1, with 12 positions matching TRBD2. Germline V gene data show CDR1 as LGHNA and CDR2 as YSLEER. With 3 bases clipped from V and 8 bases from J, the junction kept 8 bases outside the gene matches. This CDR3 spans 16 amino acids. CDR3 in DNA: TGCGCCAGCAGCCAGTCGACTAGCGGGAGTGTCTATGAGCAGTTCTTC. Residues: CASSQSTSGSVYEQFF.

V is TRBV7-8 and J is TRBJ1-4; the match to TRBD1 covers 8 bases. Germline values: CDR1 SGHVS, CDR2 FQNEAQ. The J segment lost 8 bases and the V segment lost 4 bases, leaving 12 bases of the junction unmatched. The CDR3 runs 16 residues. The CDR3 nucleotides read TGTGCCAGCAGCTCCTTAACCGGGACAGGAGGGGAAAAACTGTTTTTT. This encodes CASSSLTGTGGEKLFF. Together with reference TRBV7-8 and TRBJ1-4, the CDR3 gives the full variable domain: GAGVSQSPRYKVAKRGQDVALRCDPISGHVSLFWYQQALGQGPEFLTYFQNEAQLDKSGLPSDRFFAERPEGSVSTLKIQRTQQEDSAVYLCASSSLTGTGGEKLFFGSGTQLSVL.

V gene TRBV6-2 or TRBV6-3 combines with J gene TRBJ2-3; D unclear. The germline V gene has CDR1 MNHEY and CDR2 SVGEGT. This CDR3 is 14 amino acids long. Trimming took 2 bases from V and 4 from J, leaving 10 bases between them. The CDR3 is CASSYPGSADTQYF. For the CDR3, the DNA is TGTGCCAGCAGTTACCCGGGTTCCGCAGATACGCAGTATTTT.

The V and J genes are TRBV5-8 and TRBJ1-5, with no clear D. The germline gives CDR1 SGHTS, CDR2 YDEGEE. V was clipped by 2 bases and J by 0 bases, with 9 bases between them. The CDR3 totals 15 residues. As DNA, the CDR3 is TGTGCCAGCAGCTTTAAACACTATAGCAATCAGCCCCAGCATTTT. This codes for CASSFKHYSNQPQHF.

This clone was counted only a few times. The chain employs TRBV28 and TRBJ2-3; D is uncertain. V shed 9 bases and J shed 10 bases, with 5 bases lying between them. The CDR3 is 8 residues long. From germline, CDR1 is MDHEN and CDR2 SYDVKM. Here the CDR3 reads CARSAQYF. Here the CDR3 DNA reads TGTGCCAGGTCGGCGCAGTATTTT.

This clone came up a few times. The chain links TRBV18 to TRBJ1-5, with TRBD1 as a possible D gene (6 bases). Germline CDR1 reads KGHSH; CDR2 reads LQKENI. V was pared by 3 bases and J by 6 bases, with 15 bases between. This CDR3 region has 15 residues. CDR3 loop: CASSPLQGSGQPQHF. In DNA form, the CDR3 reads TGTGCCAGCTCACCGTTACAGGGAAGTGGTCAGCCCCAGCATTTT.

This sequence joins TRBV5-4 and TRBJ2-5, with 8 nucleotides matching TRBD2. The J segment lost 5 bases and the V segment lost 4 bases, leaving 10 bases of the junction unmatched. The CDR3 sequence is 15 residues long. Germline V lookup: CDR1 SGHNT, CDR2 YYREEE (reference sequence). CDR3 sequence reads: CASSGTGTSVETQYF. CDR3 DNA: TGTGCCAGCAGCGGGACCGGGACTAGTGTTGAGACCCAGTACTTC.

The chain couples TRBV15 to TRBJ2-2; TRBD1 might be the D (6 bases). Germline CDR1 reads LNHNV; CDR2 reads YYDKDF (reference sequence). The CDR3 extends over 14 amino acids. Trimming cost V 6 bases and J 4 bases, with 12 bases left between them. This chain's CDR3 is CATSVGGRTGELFF. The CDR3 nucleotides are TGTGCCACCAGTGTAGGGGGTCGCACCGGGGAGCTGTTTTTT.

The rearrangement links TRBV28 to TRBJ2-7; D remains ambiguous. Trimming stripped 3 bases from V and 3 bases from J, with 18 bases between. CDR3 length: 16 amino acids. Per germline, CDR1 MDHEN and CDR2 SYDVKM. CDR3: CASSLLALAGNYEQYF. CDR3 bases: TGTGCCAGCAGTTTGTTGGCGTTAGCCGGTAACTACGAGCAGTACTTC.

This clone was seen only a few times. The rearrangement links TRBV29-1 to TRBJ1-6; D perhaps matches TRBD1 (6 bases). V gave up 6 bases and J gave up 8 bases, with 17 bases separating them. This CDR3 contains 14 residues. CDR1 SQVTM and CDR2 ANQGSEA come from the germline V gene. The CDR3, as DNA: TGCAGCGTGAGGGATCGCGGACAGTATTCACCCCTCCACTTT. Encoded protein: CSVRDRGQYSPLHF.

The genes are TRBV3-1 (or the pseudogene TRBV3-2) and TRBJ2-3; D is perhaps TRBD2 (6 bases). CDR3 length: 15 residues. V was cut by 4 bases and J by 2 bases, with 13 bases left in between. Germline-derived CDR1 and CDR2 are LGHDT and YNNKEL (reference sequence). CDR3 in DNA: TGTGCCAGCAGCCCCAGGGCGGGGCCCACAGATACGCAGTATTTT. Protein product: CASSPRAGPTDTQYF.

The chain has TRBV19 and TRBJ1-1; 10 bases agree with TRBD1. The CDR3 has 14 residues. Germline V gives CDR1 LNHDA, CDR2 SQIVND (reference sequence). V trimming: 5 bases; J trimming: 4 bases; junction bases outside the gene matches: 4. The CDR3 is CASSSRQGATEAFF. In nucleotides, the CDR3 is TGTGCCAGTAGTTCCCGACAGGGGGCCACTGAAGCTTTCTTT.

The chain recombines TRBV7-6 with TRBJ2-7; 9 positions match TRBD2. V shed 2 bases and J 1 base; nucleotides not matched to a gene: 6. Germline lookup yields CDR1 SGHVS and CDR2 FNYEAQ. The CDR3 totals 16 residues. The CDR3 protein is CASSLSPSGNSYEQYF. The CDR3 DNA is TGTGCCAGCAGCTTATCGCCTAGCGGGAATTCCTACGAGCAGTACTTC.

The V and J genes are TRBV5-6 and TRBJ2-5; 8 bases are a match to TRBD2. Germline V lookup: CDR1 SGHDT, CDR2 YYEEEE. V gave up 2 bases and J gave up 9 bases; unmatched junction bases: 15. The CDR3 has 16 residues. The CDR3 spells CASSFESGGPWVAQYF. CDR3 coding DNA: TGTGCCAGCAGCTTTGAAAGCGGGGGCCCTTGGGTGGCCCAGTACTTC.

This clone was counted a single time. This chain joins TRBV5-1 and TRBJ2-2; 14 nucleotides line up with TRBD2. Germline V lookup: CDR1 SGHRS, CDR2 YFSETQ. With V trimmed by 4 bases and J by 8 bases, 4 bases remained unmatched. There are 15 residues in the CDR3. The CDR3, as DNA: TGCGCCAGCAGCCCGGGACTAGCGGGAGCAGGGGAGCTGTTTTTT. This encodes CASSPGLAGAGELFF. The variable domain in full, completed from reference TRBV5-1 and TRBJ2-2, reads KAGVTQTPRYLIKTRGQQVTLSCSPISGHRSVSWYQQTPGQGLQFLFEYFSETQRNKGNFPGRFSGRQFSNSRSEMNVSTLELGDSALYLCASSPGLAGAGELFFGEGSRLTVL.

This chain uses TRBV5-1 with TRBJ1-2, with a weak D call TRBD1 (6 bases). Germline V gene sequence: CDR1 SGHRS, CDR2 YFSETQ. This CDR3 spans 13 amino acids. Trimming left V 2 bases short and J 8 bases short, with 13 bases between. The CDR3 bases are TGCGCCAGCAGCTTCACAGGGAATTTAGGCTACACCTTC. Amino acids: CASSFTGNLGYTF.

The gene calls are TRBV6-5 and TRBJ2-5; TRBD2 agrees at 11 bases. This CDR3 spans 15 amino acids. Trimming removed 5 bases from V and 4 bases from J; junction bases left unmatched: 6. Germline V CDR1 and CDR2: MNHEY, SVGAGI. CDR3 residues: CASSPGTSGGETQYF. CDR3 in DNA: TGTGCCAGCAGTCCCGGGACTAGCGGAGGAGAGACCCAGTACTTC.

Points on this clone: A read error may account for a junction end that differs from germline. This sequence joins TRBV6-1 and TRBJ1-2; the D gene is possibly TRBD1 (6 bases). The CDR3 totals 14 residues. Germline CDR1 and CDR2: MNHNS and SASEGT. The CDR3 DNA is TGTGCCCGCAGTGAAGGGGGGGGGAACTATGGCTACACCTTC. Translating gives CARSEGGGNYGYTF.

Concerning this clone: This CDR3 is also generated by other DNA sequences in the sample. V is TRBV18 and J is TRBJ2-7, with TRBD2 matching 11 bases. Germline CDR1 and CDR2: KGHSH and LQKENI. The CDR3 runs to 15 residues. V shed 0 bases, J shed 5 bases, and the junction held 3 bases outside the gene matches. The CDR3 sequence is CASSPPLAGADEQYF. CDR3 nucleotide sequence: TGTGCCAGCTCACCACCACTAGCGGGAGCGGACGAGCAGTACTTC.

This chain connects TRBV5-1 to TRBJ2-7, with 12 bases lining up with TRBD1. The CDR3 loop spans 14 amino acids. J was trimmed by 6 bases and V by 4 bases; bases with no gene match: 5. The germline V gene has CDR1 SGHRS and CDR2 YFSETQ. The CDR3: CASSLRDRGREQYF. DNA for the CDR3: TGCGCCAGCAGCCTCCGGGACAGGGGGCGCGAGCAGTACTTC.

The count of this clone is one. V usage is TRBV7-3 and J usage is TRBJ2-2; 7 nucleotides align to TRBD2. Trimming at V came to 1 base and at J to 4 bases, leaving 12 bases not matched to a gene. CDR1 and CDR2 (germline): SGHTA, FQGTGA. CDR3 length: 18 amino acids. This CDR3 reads CASSLKAVAGAGTGELFF. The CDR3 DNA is TGTGCCAGCAGCTTAAAGGCCGTGGCGGGAGCTGGCACCGGGGAGCTGTTTTTT.

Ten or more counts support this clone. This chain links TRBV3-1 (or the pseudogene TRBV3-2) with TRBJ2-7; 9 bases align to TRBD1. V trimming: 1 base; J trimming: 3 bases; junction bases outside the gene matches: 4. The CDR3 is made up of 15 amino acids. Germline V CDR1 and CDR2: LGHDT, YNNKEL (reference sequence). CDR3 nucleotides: TGTGCCAGCAGCCAAGCCCCGACAGGGGGCTACGAGCAGTACTTC. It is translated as CASSQAPTGGYEQYF.

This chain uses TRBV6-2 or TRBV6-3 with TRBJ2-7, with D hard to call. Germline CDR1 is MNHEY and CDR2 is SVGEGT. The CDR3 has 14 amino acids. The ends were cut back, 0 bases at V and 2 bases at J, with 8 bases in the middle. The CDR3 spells CASSYSWRAYEQYF. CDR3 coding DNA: TGTGCCAGCAGTTACTCTTGGAGAGCCTACGAGCAGTACTTC.

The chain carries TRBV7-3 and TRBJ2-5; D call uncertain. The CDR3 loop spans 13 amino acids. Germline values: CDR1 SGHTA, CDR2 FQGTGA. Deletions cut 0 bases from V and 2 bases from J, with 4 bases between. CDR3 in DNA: TGTGCCAGCAGCTTAACCCCGCAAGAGACCCAGTACTTC. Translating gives CASSLTPQETQYF.

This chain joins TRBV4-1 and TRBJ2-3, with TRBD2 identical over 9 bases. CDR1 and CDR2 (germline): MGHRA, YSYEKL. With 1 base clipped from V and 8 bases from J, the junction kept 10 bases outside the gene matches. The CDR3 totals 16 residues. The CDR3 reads CASSQGGLAGLGTQYF. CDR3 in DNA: TGCGCCAGCAGCCAAGGGGGCCTAGCGGGGTTAGGTACGCAGTATTTT.

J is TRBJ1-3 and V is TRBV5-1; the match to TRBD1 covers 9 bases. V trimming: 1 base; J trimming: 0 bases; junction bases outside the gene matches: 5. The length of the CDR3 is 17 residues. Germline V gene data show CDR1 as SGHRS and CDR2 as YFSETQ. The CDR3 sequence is CASSLLGQGSSGNTIYF. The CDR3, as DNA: TGCGCCAGCAGCTTGTTGGGACAGGGTTCCTCTGGAAACACCATATATTTT.

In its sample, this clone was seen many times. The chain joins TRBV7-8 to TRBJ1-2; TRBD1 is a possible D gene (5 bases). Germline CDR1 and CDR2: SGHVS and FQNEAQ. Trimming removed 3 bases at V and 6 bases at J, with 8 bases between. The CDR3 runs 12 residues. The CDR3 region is CASSLGLDGYTF. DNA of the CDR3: TGTGCCAGCAGCTTGGGACTTGATGGCTACACCTTC.

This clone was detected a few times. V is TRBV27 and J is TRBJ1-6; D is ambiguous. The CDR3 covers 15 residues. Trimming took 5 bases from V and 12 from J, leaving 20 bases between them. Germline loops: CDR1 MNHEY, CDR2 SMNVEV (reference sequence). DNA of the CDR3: TGTGCCAGCAGTACCTACAGCATGATATTACAACCCCTCCACTTT. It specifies CASSTYSMILQPLHF.

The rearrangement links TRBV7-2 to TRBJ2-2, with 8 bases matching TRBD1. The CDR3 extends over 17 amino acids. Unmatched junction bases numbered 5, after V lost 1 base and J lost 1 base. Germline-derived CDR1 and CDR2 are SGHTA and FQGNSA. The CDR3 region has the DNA TGTGCCAGCAGCTTAGATTACGGACAGGGGAACACCGGGGAGCTGTTTTTT. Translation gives CASSLDYGQGNTGELFF.